This T cell receptor (beta chain) was sequenced during a study of cytomegalovirus exposure and HLA in healthy donors. For the study at large: Early released data had around 89 million unique TCRs, all coming from HLA-typed donors. Study-level results: Per a prior analysis, the majority of TCR beta V segments were productive roughly 87% or roughly 30% of the time. Later analysis indicated greater clonal expansion among HLA-associated TCR beta chains than among equally common other chains.

Details on this clone: Its antigen remains unidentified.

The donors were healthy bone marrow donors. The V end lost 0 bases, the J end lost 0 bases, and 11 bases lay between the germline ends. Germline loops: CDR1 MNHEY, CDR2 SVGAGI. The CDR3 is made up of 16 amino acids. The PCR ran on 60 Vbeta and 13 Jbeta primers. Clones were read by immunoSEQ multiplex PCR, and TCRdb kept only the in-frame ones, dropping some. The table has approximately 120,000 clones, 65% to 90% seen once. Sequenced input: PBMCs. The chain combines TRBV6-5 with TRBJ1-1; TRBD1 might be the D (6 bases). This clonotype was sampled from a woman in her twenties or thirties in good health and CMV-seronegative. DNA for the CDR3: TGTGCCAGCAGTTACTCGGGCAGGGGCATGAACACTGAAGCTTTCTTT. As protein: CASSYSGRGMNTEAFF.